This T cell receptor (beta chain) was found in a study of blood T cells in healthy people across ages. Notes on the study in general: There was a strong correlation between TCR beta diversity and naive T cell percentage.

For this clonotype: Its antigen is not known.

Together with a sample-barcoded 5' primer, a J-beta primer mix was included in a second PCR lasting about 7 to 12 cycles. TCRdb recomputed calls from the 5' RACE reads with MiXCR, one row per CDR3 protein. The data hold around 1,800,000 distinct CDR3 sequences, with roughly two fifths observed a single time. The CDR3 spans 13 residues. Germline assignment: CDR1 LNHNV and CDR2 YYDKDF (reference sequence). The ends were cut back, 0 bases at V and 11 bases at J, with 8 bases in the middle. All donors came from Russia, were Caucasian and healthy, and spanned ages roughly 6 to 95. This clonotype was obtained from a human donor in good health. The chain recombines TRBV15 with TRBJ1-6; no reliable D call. The sample consisted of blood. CDR3 nucleotide sequence: TGTGCCACCAGCAGAGAGGCCATTCCACCCCTCCACTTT. Translated, it gives CATSREAIPPLHF.